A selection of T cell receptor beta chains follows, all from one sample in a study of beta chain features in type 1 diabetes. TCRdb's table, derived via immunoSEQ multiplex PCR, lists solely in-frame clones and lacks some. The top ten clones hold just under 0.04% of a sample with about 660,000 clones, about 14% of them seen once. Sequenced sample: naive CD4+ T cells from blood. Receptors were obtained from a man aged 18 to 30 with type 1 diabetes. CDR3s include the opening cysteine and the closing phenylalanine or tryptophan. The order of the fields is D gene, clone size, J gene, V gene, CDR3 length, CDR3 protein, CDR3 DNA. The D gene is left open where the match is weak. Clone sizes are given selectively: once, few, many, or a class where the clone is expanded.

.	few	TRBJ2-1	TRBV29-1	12	CSVGEGYNEQFF	TGCAGCGTTGGTGAGGGTTACAATGAGCAGTTCTTC
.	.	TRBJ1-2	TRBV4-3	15	CASSQDRGANYGYTF	TGCGCCAGCAGCCAAGACCGGGGGGCTAACTATGGCTACACCTTC
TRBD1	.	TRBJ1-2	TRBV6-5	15	CASSPTGTGSNVYTF	TGTGCCAGCAGTCCCACCGGGACAGGGTCTAACGTCTACACCTTC
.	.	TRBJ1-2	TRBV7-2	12	CASSTLRGGYTF	TGTGCCAGCAGCACGCTCCGGGGTGGCTACACCTTC
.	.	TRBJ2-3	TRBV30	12	CAWSVAAGTQYF	TGTGCCTGGAGTGTGGCGGCCGGGACGCAGTATTTT
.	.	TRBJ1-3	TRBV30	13	CAWNQGMGNTIYF	TGTGCCTGGAACCAGGGAATGGGAAACACCATATATTTT
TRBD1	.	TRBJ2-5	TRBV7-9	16	CASSINRGPARETQYF	TGTGCCAGCAGCATTAACAGGGGCCCGGCGCGAGAGACCCAGTACTTC
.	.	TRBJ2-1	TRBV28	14	CASRYSVAYNEQFF	TGTGCCAGCAGATATAGCGTGGCCTACAATGAGCAGTTCTTC
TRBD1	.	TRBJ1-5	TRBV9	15	CASSPDGGGKQPQHF	TGTGCCAGCAGCCCCGACGGAGGGGGCAAACAGCCCCAGCATTTT
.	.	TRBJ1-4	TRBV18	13	CASSPITNEKLFF	TGTGCCAGCTCACCAATAACTAATGAAAAACTGTTTTTT
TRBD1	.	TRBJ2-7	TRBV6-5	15	CASSYSGTGTYEQYF	TGTGCCAGCAGTTATTCCGGGACAGGGACCTACGAGCAGTACTTC